This passage covers 10 T cell receptor beta chains from one sample sequenced in a study of cytomegalovirus exposure and HLA in healthy donors. PCR amplification relied on 60 Vbeta primers (plus 13 Jbeta primers). Data came from immunoSEQ multiplex PCR; TCRdb stores just in-frame clones and leaves some out. The table records 95,000 to 100,000 clones, around four fifths of them present only once. The specimen was PBMCs. These receptors all stem from a man aged 40-49 years in good health and CMV-seronegative.

This clone was seen only a few times. The chain employs TRBV6-4 and TRBJ2-1; a possible D gene is TRBD1 (6 bases). Trimming pared 2 bases from V and 3 bases from J, leaving 11 bases between. The CDR3 is made up of 15 amino acids. Germline V gene data show CDR1 as MRHNA and CDR2 as SNTAGT. The CDR3 reads CASSDDLDSYNEQFF. The CDR3 region has the DNA TGTGCCAGCAGTGACGACTTGGACAGCTACAATGAGCAGTTCTTC.

The chain employs TRBV7-2 and TRBJ1-2, with no clear D. V was clipped by 3 bases and J by 2 bases, with 13 bases between them. CDR1 is SGHTA and CDR2 is FQGNSA in the germline V gene. The CDR3 loop spans 15 amino acids. The CDR3 sequence: CASSFSDPANYGYTF. The CDR3 nucleotides read TGTGCCAGCAGCTTTAGCGACCCAGCGAACTATGGCTACACCTTC.

This clone occurred once. V is TRBV6-5 and J is TRBJ1-1; possibly TRBD1 for D (5 bases). The germline V and J ends were trimmed by 6 bases and 6 bases, with 17 bases remaining between them. Germline V CDR1 and CDR2: MNHEY, SVGAGI. This CDR3 contains 14 residues. The CDR3 protein is CASSLGRGIAEAFF. The CDR3 DNA reads TGTGCCAGCAGCCTCGGAAGGGGAATCGCTGAAGCTTTCTTT.

J is TRBJ1-1 and V is TRBV7-2; D possibly corresponds to TRBD1 (5 bases). CDR3 size: 14 residues. Germline V CDR1 and CDR2: SGHTA, FQGNSA. Trimming pared 0 bases from V and 2 bases from J, leaving 7 bases between. The chain's CDR3 is CASSLAQGNTEAFF. The DNA of the CDR3 is TGTGCCAGCAGCTTAGCGCAGGGTAACACTGAAGCTTTCTTT.

There are a few counts of this clone. V gene TRBV5-4 combines with J gene TRBJ1-1, with D unresolved. V shed 2 bases and J shed 1 base, with 9 bases lying between them. Germline V CDR1 and CDR2: SGHNT, YYREEE (reference sequence). The CDR3 is 14 amino acids. The CDR3 DNA sequence: TGTGCCAGCAGCTTTGCCAGTCAGAACACTGAAGCTTTCTTT. As protein: CASSFASQNTEAFF.

This clone was found a few times. The chain has TRBV6-5 and TRBJ2-7; 9 bases match TRBD1. Per germline, CDR1 MNHEY and CDR2 SVGAGI. This CDR3 has 15 residues. The ends lost 7 bases at V and 3 bases at J; junction bases unmatched: 10. CDR3 coding DNA: TGTGCCAGCACTCCCGCCGGGACAGGGATCTACGAGCAGTACTTC. This codes for CASTPAGTGIYEQYF.

The gene calls are TRBV28 and TRBJ1-5; D is possibly TRBD1 (5 bases). This CDR3 comprises 15 residues. CDR1 MDHEN and CDR2 SYDVKM come from the germline V gene. V was clipped by 7 bases and J by 6 bases, with 19 bases between them. CDR3 amino acids: CASIPGGGGGQPQHF. The CDR3 region has the DNA TGTGCCAGCATCCCGGGGGGAGGCGGCGGTCAGCCCCAGCATTTT.

The rearrangement uses TRBV5-1 and TRBJ2-5, with 9 nucleotides matching TRBD1. J gave up 5 bases and V 5 bases, and 7 bases lay outside the gene matches. The germline V gene encodes CDR1 SGHRS and CDR2 YFSETQ. The CDR3 contains 14 residues. CDR3 residues: CASSLTGGAETQYF. CDR3 sequence (DNA): TGCGCCAGCAGTCTTACAGGGGGCGCGGAGACCCAGTACTTC.

This sequence joins TRBV4-3 and TRBJ2-3; 8 nucleotides align to TRBD2. There are 16 residues in the CDR3. Per germline, CDR1 LGHNA and CDR2 YSLEER. The junction had 5 bases not matched to a gene; V was cut back by 0 bases and J by 3 bases. Here the CDR3 DNA reads TGCGCCAGCAGCCAAGATTGGGGACTAGGGACAGATACGCAGTATTTT. Residues: CASSQDWGLGTDTQYF.

This clone was seen once. V gene TRBV19 combines with J gene TRBJ2-1; 9 positions match TRBD2. The V segment lost 5 bases and the J segment 5 bases; nucleotides outside the gene matches: 13. The CDR3 spans 17 residues. In germline, CDR1 is LNHDA, CDR2 SQIVND (reference sequence). The CDR3 sequence is CASSAYVGSGSDNEQFF. CDR3 DNA: TGTGCCAGTAGTGCTTACGTGGGTAGCGGGAGTGACAATGAGCAGTTCTTC. Full variable domain (rest looked up from reference TRBV19 and TRBJ2-1): DGGITQSPKYLFRKEGQNVTLSCEQNLNHDAMYWYRQDPGQGLRLIYYSQIVNDFQKGDIAEGYSVSREKKESFPLTVTSAQKNPTAFYLCASSAYVGSGSDNEQFFGPGTRLTVL.